The 28 T cell receptor beta chains reported below all come from one sample, sequenced in a study of blood T cell repertoires in COVID-19. The repertoire was sequenced with immunoSEQ multiplex PCR; TCRdb's copy has only in-frame clones and lacks some. The table includes around 190,000 clones, 88% detected once. Sequences were obtained from peripheral blood. The receptors here all came from a young man with acute or convalescent COVID-19.

The chain links TRBV5-1 to TRBJ2-5; 11 nucleotides line up with TRBD2. The CDR3 sequence is 14 residues long. CDR1 is SGHRS, CDR2 YFSETQ, per germline. V dropped 4 bases and J dropped 2; count of bases not matched to a gene: 1. CDR3 amino acids: CASSRTSGQETQYF. CDR3 DNA: TGCGCCAGCAGCCGGACTAGCGGGCAAGAGACCCAGTACTTC.

The chain employs TRBV6-4 and TRBJ2-5; D is perhaps TRBD1 (7 bases). Trimming shortened V by 3 bases and J by 1 base, and 18 bases separated the two germline ends. This CDR3 is built from 17 residues. Germline V lookup: CDR1 MRHNA, CDR2 SNTAGT. CDR3 nucleotides: TGTGCCAGCAGTGAGAGATATAGGGGGCGGGGCCAAGAGACCCAGTACTTC. Its translation is CASSERYRGRGQETQYF.

This sequence joins TRBV7-2 and TRBJ2-2, with a tentative D call TRBD1 (6 bases). Germline V CDR1 and CDR2: SGHTA, FQGNSA. V lost 3 bases and J 4 bases, leaving 12 bases between the germline ends. This CDR3 is built from 15 residues. The CDR3 DNA reads TGTGCCAGCAGCTTTGACAGGCCCATCACCGGGGAGCTGTTTTTT. Its protein product is CASSFDRPITGELFF. Supplemented by reference TRBV7-2 and TRBJ2-2, the full variable domain reads GAGVSQSPSNKVTEKGKDVELRCDPISGHTALYWYRQSLGQGLEFLIYFQGNSAPDKSGLPSDRFSAERTGGSVSTLTIQRTQQEDSAVYLCASSFDRPITGELFFGEGSRLTVL.

This clone has a handful of counts. The J gene is TRBJ1-6, the V gene TRBV9; 7 bases fit TRBD1. Germline-derived CDR1 and CDR2 are SGDLS and YYNGEE. The CDR3 length is 16 residues. V was pared by 3 bases and J by 6 bases, with 9 bases of the junction left unmatched. The CDR3: CASSATPGTANSPLHF. In DNA form, the CDR3 reads TGTGCCAGCAGCGCCACCCCCGGGACAGCTAATTCACCCCTCCACTTT.

The V and J genes are TRBV6-6 and TRBJ1-2; TRBD1 aligns across 8 bases. The V gene end was trimmed by 5 bases and the J gene end by 2 bases; junction bases not matched to a gene: 13. The CDR3 runs 17 residues. Looked up from germline, CDR1 is MNHNY and CDR2 is SVGAGI (reference sequence). CDR3 sequence reads: CASSQPGQVRQNYGYTF. The CDR3 DNA follows: TGTGCCAGCAGTCAGCCGGGACAGGTCCGCCAGAACTATGGCTACACCTTC.

The chain combines TRBV11-3 with TRBJ2-2; 7 bases line up with TRBD1. The CDR3 loop spans 15 amino acids. Germline values: CDR1 SGHNT, CDR2 YENEEA. After removal of 3 bases from V and 7 bases from J, the junction contained 8 bases not matched to a gene. CDR3 coding DNA: TGTGCCAGCAGCTTGAGCCCAGGGGGTGACGGGGAGCTGTTTTTT. Encoded protein: CASSLSPGGDGELFF.

This chain links TRBV9 with TRBJ2-7, with 8 positions matching TRBD1. Per the germline V gene, CDR1 is SGDLS and CDR2 is YYNGEE. V trimming: 3 bases; J trimming: 4 bases; junction bases outside the gene matches: 12. The CDR3 spans 16 residues. CDR3 in amino acids: CASSAGLGQGLYEQYF. The CDR3 region has the DNA TGTGCCAGCAGCGCTGGGCTCGGACAGGGTTTATACGAGCAGTACTTC.

The rearrangement joins TRBV19 to TRBJ1-2; weak D call: TRBD1 (6 bases). The CDR3 is made up of 15 amino acids. The V gene's germline CDR1 is LNHDA and CDR2 SQIVND (reference sequence). V was trimmed by 7 bases and J by 4 bases, leaving 19 bases between them. CDR3 residues: CASTPGGGAPYGYTF. CDR3 DNA sequence: TGTGCCAGTACCCCCGGCGGGGGGGCCCCCTATGGCTACACCTTC.

This clone was recorded a few times. This rearrangement joins TRBV28 to TRBJ2-3; TRBD1 aligns across 7 bases. The germline CDR1 and CDR2 sequences are MDHEN and SYDVKM. This CDR3 has 14 amino acids. V was pared by 4 bases and J by 12 bases, with 13 bases of the junction left unmatched. CDR3 DNA sequence: TGTGCCAGCAGTTCCCTGGGACAGCCCGGACGACAGTATTTT. Encoded protein: CASSSLGQPGRQYF.

This sequence joins TRBV7-9 and TRBJ1-2; no clear D gene. CDR1 SEHNR and CDR2 FQNEAQ come from the germline V gene (reference sequence). With 5 bases removed from V and 5 bases from J, the gap between germline ends came to 18 bases. This CDR3 comprises 15 residues. DNA for the CDR3: TGTGCCAGCAGCCCTAACGCGGGGTTGACGTATGGCTACACCTTC. The encoded protein is CASSPNAGLTYGYTF.

This clone was seen once. This sequence joins TRBV29-1 and TRBJ2-3; D is uncertain. Germline values: CDR1 SQVTM, CDR2 ANQGSEA. Trimming removed 3 bases from V and 3 bases from J, with 4 bases in between. The CDR3 is 11 residues long. The CDR3 nucleotides read TGCAGCGTTGATTCGACAGATACGCAGTATTTT. This encodes CSVDSTDTQYF.

The chain recombines TRBV5-1 with TRBJ1-4, with 7 bases that match TRBD1. With V trimmed by 4 bases and J by 6 bases, 9 bases remained unmatched. Germline V gives CDR1 SGHRS, CDR2 YFSETQ. The CDR3 runs to 15 residues. CDR3 residues: CASSPETGRHEKLFF. CDR3 DNA: TGCGCCAGCAGCCCAGAGACAGGGAGGCATGAAAAACTGTTTTTT.

The CDR3 coding sequence is TGTGCCTGTTCGACATTCTCCGGGGAGCTGTTTTTT. Protein sequence: CACSTFSGELFF. The chain combines TRBV6-5 with TRBJ2-2; no reliable D call. The germline V gene encodes CDR1 MNHEY and CDR2 SVGAGI. CDR3 length equals 12 residues. V was cut by 11 bases and J by 6 bases, with 13 bases left in between.

This chain connects TRBV30 to TRBJ2-5, with D hard to call. The CDR3 has 12 residues. Germline V gene sequence: CDR1 GTSNPN, CDR2 SVGIG (reference sequence). V lost 3 bases to trimming and J lost 1 base, with 6 bases between them. The DNA of the CDR3 is TGTGCCTGGAGCTATATCCAAGAGACCCAGTACTTC. Translating gives CAWSYIQETQYF.

For the CDR3, the DNA is TGTGCCAGCTCACACAAGACAGGGATTAACTATGGCTACACCTTC. Translating gives CASSHKTGINYGYTF. V and J are TRBV18 and TRBJ1-2; TRBD1 matches at 7 bases. V lost 4 bases and J lost 1; bases outside the gene matches: 6. Germline V gene lookup returns CDR1 KGHSH and CDR2 LQKENI. The CDR3 runs 15 residues.

This chain joins TRBV14 and TRBJ1-3; D is unresolved. CDR1 and CDR2 from the germline V gene are SGHDN and FVKESK. The CDR3 sequence is 14 residues long. The V end lost 4 bases, the J end lost 6 bases, and 13 bases lay between the germline ends. CDR3 coding DNA: TGTGCCAGCAGCCCACGGTGGCAGGAAAACACCATATATTTT. It translates to CASSPRWQENTIYF.

As for this clone: The DNA is left out, because the CDR3 cannot be placed on it with certainty; the CDR3 is given as TCRdb lists it. This chain joins TRBV2 and TRBJ2-1; no DNA check was done on the table's D call, TRBD2. With termini counted, the CDR3 has 14 amino acids. Looked up from germline, CDR1 is SNHLY and CDR2 is FYNNEI. This CDR3 is CASSVGGGSNDGVF.

This clone was seen just once. The chain recombines TRBV27 with TRBJ1-1, with 9 bases fitting TRBD1. This CDR3 spans 14 amino acids. Germline assignment: CDR1 MNHEY and CDR2 SMNVEV (reference sequence). Trimming cost V 3 bases and J 4 bases; bases outside gene matches: 3. CDR3 DNA sequence: TGTGCCAGCAGTTTTAACAGGGGGCTCACTGAAGCTTTCTTT. It encodes CASSFNRGLTEAFF.

The V and J genes are TRBV23-1 and TRBJ2-2; 9 bases are shared with TRBD1. TRBV23-1 falls under the ORF class, with uncertain function. The CDR3 sequence is 17 residues long. V shed 8 bases and J 4 bases; nucleotides not matched to a gene: 14. CDR3 bases: TGCGCCAGCGTACCTTTCCGGGACAGGGAAGCCACCGGGGAGCTGTTTTTT. Translation gives CASVPFRDREATGELFF.

In this sample, this clone turned up once. V gene TRBV9 combines with J gene TRBJ2-5; 7 positions match TRBD2. CDR3 length equals 16 residues. In germline, CDR1 is SGDLS, CDR2 YYNGEE. The ends lost 2 bases at V and 5 bases at J; junction bases unmatched: 12. The CDR3 is CASSVRPVGGSETQYF. Here the CDR3 DNA reads TGTGCCAGCAGCGTTCGGCCGGTCGGGGGGAGCGAGACCCAGTACTTC. The full variable domain, with the rest looked up from reference TRBV9 and TRBJ2-5, is DSGVTQTPKHLITATGQRVTLRCSPRSGDLSVYWYQQSLDQGLQFLIQYYNGEERAKGNILERFSAQQFPDLHSELNLSSLELGDSALYFCASSVRPVGGSETQYFGPGTRLLVL.

The V gene is TRBV6-5, the J gene TRBJ1-5; D remains ambiguous. The CDR3 has 12 residues. The V and J ends lost 10 bases and 5 bases respectively, with 12 bases between them. Looked up from germline, CDR1 is MNHEY and CDR2 is SVGAGI. The CDR3 region has the DNA TGTGCCACCAAAGGGCGGGATCAGCCCCAGCATTTT. Protein sequence: CATKGRDQPQHF.

This clone occurred once. The genes are TRBV2 and TRBJ2-7; 14 nucleotides line up with TRBD2. The CDR3 runs to 19 residues. Germline CDR1 is SNHLY and CDR2 is FYNNEI. V shed 8 bases and J 0 bases; nucleotides not matched to a gene: 15. The CDR3 region is CASGTAPYGTSGSSYEQYF. The CDR3 nucleotides read TGTGCCAGCGGGACAGCACCATACGGGACTAGCGGGAGCTCCTACGAGCAGTACTTC. Full variable domain (missing parts from reference TRBV2 and TRBJ2-7): EPEVTQTPSHQVTQMGQEVILRCVPISNHLYFYWYRQILGQKVEFLVSFYNNEISEKSEIFDDQFSVERPDGSNFTLKIRSTKLEDSAMYFCASGTAPYGTSGSSYEQYFGPGTRLTVT.

This clone appeared a single time. The chain joins TRBV6-5 to TRBJ2-1; 7 bases are shared with TRBD1. The CDR3 runs to 14 residues. Germline loops: CDR1 MNHEY, CDR2 SVGAGI. J gave up 7 bases and V 6 bases, and 9 bases lay outside the gene matches. The CDR3 sequence: CASRRDRPGNEQFF. The CDR3 DNA sequence: TGTGCCAGCAGACGGGACAGACCTGGGAATGAGCAGTTCTTC.

The rearrangement joins TRBV3-1 (or the pseudogene TRBV3-2) to TRBJ2-7; D unresolved. Looked up from germline, CDR1 is LGHDT and CDR2 is YNNKEL (reference sequence). V lost 5 bases to trimming and J lost 3 bases, with 20 bases between them. CDR3 length equals 16 residues. In DNA, the CDR3 is TGTGCCAGCAGCAACTTTTTCCCGGTCACCCTCTACGAGCAGTACTTC. Residues: CASSNFFPVTLYEQYF.

The chain has TRBV11-2 and TRBJ2-7; D might be TRBD1 (5 bases). The V and J ends lost 3 bases and 3 bases respectively, with 9 bases between them. This CDR3 has 13 amino acids. Germline V gene sequence: CDR1 SGHAT, CDR2 FQNNGV. The CDR3 bases are TGTGCCAGCAGCTTCTCAGGGAACTACGAGCAGTACTTC. Protein product: CASSFSGNYEQYF.

As for this clone: Other nucleotide sequences in the sample specify the same CDR3. The rearrangement uses TRBV5-1 and TRBJ1-1, with D possibly TRBD1 on 5 matching bases. Trimming cost V 2 bases and J 1 base, with 6 bases left between them. The CDR3 has 13 amino acids. Germline V lookup: CDR1 SGHRS, CDR2 YFSETQ. CDR3 in amino acids: CASSFTGNTEAFF. CDR3 DNA sequence: TGCGCCAGCAGCTTCACAGGGAACACTGAAGCTTTCTTT.

This sequence joins TRBV7-8 and TRBJ1-5, with TRBD1 identical over 7 bases. Germline lookup yields CDR1 SGHVS and CDR2 FQNEAQ. The CDR3 is 18 residues long. Trimming took 2 bases from V and 0 from J; bases not matched to a gene: 10. The CDR3 here is CASSLRGRDRDSNQPQHF. CDR3 DNA sequence: TGTGCCAGCAGCTTACGGGGCCGGGACAGAGATAGCAATCAGCCCCAGCATTTT. The entire variable domain, with the rest obtained from reference TRBV7-8 and TRBJ1-5, is as follows: GAGVSQSPRYKVAKRGQDVALRCDPISGHVSLFWYQQALGQGPEFLTYFQNEAQLDKSGLPSDRFFAERPEGSVSTLKIQRTQQEDSAVYLCASSLRGRDRDSNQPQHFGDGTRLSIL.

This sequence joins TRBV18 and TRBJ2-1; 7 bases are shared with TRBD1. The J segment lost 3 bases and the V segment lost 11 bases, leaving 19 bases of the junction unmatched. This CDR3 contains 17 residues. Germline assignment: CDR1 KGHSH and CDR2 LQKENI. This chain's CDR3 is CARRDRVRGLLYNEQFF. For the CDR3, the DNA is TGTGCCCGCCGCGACAGGGTAAGGGGTCTCCTCTACAATGAGCAGTTCTTC.